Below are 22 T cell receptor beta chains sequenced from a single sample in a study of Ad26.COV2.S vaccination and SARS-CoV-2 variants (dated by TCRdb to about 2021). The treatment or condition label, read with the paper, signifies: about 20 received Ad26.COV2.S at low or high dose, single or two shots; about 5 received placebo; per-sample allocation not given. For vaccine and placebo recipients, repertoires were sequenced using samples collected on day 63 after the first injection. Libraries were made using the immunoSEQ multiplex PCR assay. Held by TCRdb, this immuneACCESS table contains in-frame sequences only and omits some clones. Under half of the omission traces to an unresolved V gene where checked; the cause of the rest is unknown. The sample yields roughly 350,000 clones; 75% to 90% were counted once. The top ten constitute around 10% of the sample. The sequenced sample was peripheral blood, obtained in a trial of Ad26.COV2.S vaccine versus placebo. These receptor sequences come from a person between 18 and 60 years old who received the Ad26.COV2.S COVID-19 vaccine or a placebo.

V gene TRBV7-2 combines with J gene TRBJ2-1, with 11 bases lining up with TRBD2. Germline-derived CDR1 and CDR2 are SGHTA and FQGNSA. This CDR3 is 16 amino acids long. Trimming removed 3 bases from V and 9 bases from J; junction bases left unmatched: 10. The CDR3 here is CASSLSGTSGSIEQFF. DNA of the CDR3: TGTGCCAGCAGCTTGTCGGGAACTAGCGGGAGCATTGAGCAGTTCTTC. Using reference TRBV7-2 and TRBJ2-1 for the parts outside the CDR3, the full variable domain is GAGVSQSPSNKVTEKGKDVELRCDPISGHTALYWYRQSLGQGLEFLIYFQGNSAPDKSGLPSDRFSAERTGGSVSTLTIQRTQQEDSAVYLCASSLSGTSGSIEQFFGPGTRLTVL.

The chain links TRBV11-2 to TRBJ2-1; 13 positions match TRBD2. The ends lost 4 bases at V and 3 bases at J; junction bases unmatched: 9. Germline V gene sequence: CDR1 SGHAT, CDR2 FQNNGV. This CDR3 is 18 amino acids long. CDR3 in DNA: TGTGCCAGCAGCTCTCCCCCTAGACTAGCGGGAGGCTACAATGAGCAGTTCTTC. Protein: CASSSPPRLAGGYNEQFF.

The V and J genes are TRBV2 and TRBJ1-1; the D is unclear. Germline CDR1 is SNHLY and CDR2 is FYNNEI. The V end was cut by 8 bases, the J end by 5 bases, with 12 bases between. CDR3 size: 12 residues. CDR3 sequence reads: CASGTLGTEAFF. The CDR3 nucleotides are TGTGCCAGCGGCACCCTCGGGACTGAAGCTTTCTTT. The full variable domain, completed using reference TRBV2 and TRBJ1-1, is EPEVTQTPSHQVTQMGQEVILRCVPISNHLYFYWYRQILGQKVEFLVSFYNNEISEKSEIFDDQFSVERPDGSNFTLKIRSTKLEDSAMYFCASGTLGTEAFFGQGTRLTVV.

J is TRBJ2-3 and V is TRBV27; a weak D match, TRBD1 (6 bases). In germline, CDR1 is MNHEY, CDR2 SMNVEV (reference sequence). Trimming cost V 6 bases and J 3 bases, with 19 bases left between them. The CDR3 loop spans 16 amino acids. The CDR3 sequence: CASRPEGTQKTDTQYF. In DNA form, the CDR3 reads TGTGCCAGCAGGCCCGAAGGGACACAGAAGACAGATACGCAGTATTTT.

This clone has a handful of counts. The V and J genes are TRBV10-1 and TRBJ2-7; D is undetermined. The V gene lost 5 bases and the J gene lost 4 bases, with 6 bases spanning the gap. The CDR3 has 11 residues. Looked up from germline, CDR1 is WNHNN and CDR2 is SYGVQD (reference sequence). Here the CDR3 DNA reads TGCGCCAGCAGTAGTGGGTACGAGCAGTACTTC. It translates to CASSSGYEQYF.

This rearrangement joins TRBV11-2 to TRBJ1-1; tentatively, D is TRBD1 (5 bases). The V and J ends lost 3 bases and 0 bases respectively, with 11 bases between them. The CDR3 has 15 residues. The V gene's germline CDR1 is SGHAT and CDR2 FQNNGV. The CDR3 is CASSFRGGMNTEAFF. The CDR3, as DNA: TGTGCCAGCAGCTTCCGGGGGGGAATGAACACTGAAGCTTTCTTT.

The CDR3 loop is CATSAGNEQFF. The CDR3 DNA is TGTGCCACCAGTGCGGGAAATGAGCAGTTCTTC. The rearrangement uses TRBV24-1 and TRBJ2-1; D might be TRBD2 (5 bases). Trimming shortened V by 5 bases and J by 7 bases, and 5 bases separated the two germline ends. The CDR3 sequence is 11 residues long. Germline-derived CDR1 and CDR2 are KGHDR and SFDVKD.

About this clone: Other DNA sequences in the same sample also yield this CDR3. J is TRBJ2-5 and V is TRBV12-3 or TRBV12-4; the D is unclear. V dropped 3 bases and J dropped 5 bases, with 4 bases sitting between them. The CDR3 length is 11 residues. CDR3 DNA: TGTGCCAGCAGTTTCGGGGAGACCCAGTACTTC. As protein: CASSFGETQYF.

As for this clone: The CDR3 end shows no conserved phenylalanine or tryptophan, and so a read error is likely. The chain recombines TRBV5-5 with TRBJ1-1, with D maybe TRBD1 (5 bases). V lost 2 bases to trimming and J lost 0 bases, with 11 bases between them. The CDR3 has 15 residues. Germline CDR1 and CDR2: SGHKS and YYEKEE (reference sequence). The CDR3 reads CASSFGAGLNTEAFL. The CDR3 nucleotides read TGTGCCAGCAGCTTTGGTGCAGGGTTGAACACTGAAGCTTTCCTT.

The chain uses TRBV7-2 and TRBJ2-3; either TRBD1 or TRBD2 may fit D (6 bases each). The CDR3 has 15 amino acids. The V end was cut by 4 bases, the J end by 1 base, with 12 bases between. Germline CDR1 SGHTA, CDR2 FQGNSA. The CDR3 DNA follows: TGTGCCAGCAGCTCCGCGAGGGGGGGCACAGATACGCAGTATTTT. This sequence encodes CASSSARGGTDTQYF.

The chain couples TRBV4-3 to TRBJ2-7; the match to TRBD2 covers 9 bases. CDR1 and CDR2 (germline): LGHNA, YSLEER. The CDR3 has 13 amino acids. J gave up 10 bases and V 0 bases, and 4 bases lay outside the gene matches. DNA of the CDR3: TGCGCCAGCAGCCAAGAGCCTAGCGGGATTCAGTACTTC. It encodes CASSQEPSGIQYF.

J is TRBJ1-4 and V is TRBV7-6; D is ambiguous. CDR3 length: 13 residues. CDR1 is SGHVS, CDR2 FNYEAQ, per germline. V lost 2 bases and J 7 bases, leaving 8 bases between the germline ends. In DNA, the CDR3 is TGTGCCAGCAGCTTAACCAGCGGTGAAAAACTGTTTTTT. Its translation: CASSLTSGEKLFF.

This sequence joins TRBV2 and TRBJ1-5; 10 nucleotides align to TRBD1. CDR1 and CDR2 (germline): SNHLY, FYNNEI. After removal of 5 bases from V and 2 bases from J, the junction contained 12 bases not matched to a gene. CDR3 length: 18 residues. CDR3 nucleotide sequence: TGTGCCAGCAGTTCGGGACAGGGGTCTCTAATGGGCAATCAGCCCCAGCATTTT. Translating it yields CASSSGQGSLMGNQPQHF.

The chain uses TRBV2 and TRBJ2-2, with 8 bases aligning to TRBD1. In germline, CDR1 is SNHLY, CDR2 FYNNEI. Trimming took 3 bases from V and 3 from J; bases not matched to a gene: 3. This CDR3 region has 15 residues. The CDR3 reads CASSDPGGDTGELFF. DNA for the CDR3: TGTGCCAGCAGTGACCCAGGGGGCGACACCGGGGAGCTGTTTTTT.

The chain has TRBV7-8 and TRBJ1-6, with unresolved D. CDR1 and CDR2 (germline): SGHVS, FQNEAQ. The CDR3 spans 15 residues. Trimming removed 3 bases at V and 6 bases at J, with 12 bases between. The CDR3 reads CASSFESGPNSPLHF. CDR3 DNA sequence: TGTGCCAGCAGCTTTGAATCGGGTCCTAATTCACCCCTCCACTTT.

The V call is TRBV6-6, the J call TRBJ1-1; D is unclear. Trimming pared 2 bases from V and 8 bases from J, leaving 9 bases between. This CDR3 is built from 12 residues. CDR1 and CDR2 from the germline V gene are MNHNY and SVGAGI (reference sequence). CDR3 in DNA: TGTGCCAGCAGTTACCAAAAAGGGGAAGCTTTCTTT. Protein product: CASSYQKGEAFF.

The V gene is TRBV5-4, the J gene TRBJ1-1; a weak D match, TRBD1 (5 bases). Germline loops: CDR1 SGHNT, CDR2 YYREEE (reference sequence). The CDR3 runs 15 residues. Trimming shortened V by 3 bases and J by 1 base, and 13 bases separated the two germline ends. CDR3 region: CASSYPGTGNTEAFF. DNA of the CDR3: TGTGCCAGCAGCTACCCCGGGACGGGGAACACTGAAGCTTTCTTT.

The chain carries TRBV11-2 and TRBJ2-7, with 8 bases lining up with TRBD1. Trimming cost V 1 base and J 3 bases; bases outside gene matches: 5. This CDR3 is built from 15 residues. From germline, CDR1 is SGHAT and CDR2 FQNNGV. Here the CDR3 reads CASSLGGTGNYEQYF. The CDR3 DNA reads TGTGCCAGCAGCTTAGGGGGGACAGGCAACTACGAGCAGTACTTC.

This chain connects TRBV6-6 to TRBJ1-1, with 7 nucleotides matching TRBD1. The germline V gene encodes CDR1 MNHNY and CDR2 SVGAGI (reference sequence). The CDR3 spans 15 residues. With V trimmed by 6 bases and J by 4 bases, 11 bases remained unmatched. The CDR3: CASSPPVTGSTEAFF. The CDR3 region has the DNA TGTGCCAGCAGCCCACCTGTGACAGGGAGCACTGAAGCTTTCTTT.

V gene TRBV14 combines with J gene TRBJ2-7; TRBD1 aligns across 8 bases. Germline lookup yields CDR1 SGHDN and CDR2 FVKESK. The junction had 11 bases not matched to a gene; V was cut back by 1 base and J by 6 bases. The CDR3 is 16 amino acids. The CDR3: CASSQADRDGKGEQYF. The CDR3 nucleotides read TGTGCCAGCAGCCAAGCGGACAGGGACGGAAAAGGCGAGCAGTACTTC.

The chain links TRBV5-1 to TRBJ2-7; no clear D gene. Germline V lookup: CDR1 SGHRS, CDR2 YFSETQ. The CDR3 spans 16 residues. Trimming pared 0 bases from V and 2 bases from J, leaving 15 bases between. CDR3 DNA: TGCGCCAGCAGCTTGGGTTTCCGGGCCCCTACCTACGAGCAGTACTTC. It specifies CASSLGFRAPTYEQYF.

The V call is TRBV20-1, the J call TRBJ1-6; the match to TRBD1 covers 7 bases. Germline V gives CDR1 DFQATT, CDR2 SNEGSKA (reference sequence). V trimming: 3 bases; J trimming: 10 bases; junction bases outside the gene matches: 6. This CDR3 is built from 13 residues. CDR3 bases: TGCAGTGCTAGTTCGACAGGGACGTCACCCCTCCACTTT. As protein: CSASSTGTSPLHF.